The clone carrying this T cell receptor (beta chain) was detected only a few times. Its antigen is not known. This specimen belongs to a study of T-cell memory formation after mild COVID-19. Study-wide findings and caveats: Cross-reactive memory seemingly joined, as some responding clones were found in pre-infection memory.

The TCR alpha and TCR beta cDNA libraries, bearing sample barcodes and UMIs, were generated by 5'RACE using constant-segment primers. TCRdb re-called the 5' RACE reads through MiXCR, storing one row per CDR3 protein. The repertoire includes roughly 400,000 distinct CDR3 sequences, more than 15% of them detected once, and approximately 21% sits in the top ten. The TCR was taken from a man in his late teens or twenties who had mild COVID-19 (a few samples of this study predate the infection). Cell type and time point are not known. Specimen: PBMCs or a T cell subset sorted from them (not recorded which).

CDR3 sequence (DNA): TGCGCCAGCAGCGAGCTAGCGGGGGGCTCCTACAATGAGCAGTTCTTC. Translated: CASSELAGGSYNEQFF. This chain joins TRBV5-1 and TRBJ2-1; 11 bases map to TRBD2. After removal of 4 bases from V and 0 bases from J, the junction contained 3 bases not matched to a gene. This CDR3 has 16 residues. Germline CDR1 SGHRS, CDR2 YFSETQ. The whole variable domain, remainder taken from reference TRBV5-1 and TRBJ2-1, is KAGVTQTPRYLIKTRGQQVTLSCSPISGHRSVSWYQQTPGQGLQFLFEYFSETQRNKGNFPGRFSGRQFSNSRSEMNVSTLELGDSALYLCASSELAGGSYNEQFFGPGTRLTVL.